This T cell receptor (beta chain) is from a study of shared clonotypes between healthy human individuals. Remarks on this clone: The antigen remains unidentified.

Trimming cost V 2 bases and J 1 base, with 11 bases left between them. In germline, CDR1 is MGHRA, CDR2 YSYEKL. CDR3 length: 15 amino acids. Per the study methods: Junction-only sequences without quality scores were provided by ImmunoSEQ, so filtering was different. The table came from immunoSEQ multiplex PCR; TCRdb's copy has only in-frame clones and leaves some out. V, J and clone size reflect that table, while D and trimming were determined from the DNA. This sample has just over 2,000,000 clones, with approximately 94% found just once. Positive CCR7 selection of CD45RO-negative cells yielded the naive CD8 cells, and terminally differentiated effector memory CD45RA+ cells were excluded. Study-level points and caveats: When naive CD4 clonotypes were compared across a few donors, 4% to 5.5% were shared. Larger estimated richness was generally recorded for naive subsets relative to memory subsets.

This TCR was recovered from a man younger than 30 in good health. The chain joins TRBV4-1 to TRBJ1-1; possibly TRBD1 for D (5 bases). Sequencing was performed on naive CD8+ T cells sorted from blood. CDR3 residues: CASSQPGGSNTEAFF. CDR3 DNA sequence: TGCGCCAGCAGCCAACCCGGGGGGTCGAACACTGAAGCTTTCTTT.